This T cell receptor beta chain is drawn from a study of control samples from healthy donors and cancer patients. Assay used: immunoSEQ multiplex PCR; TCRdb lists only in-frame clones, some missing. The table includes about 57,000 clones, 91% detected once. CDR3 length equals 14 residues. Germline CDR1 is SEHNR and CDR2 is FQNEAQ (reference sequence). Trimming took off 5 bases at V and 2 bases at J, with 12 bases between the two ends. The origin of this receptor is a man aged 30 to 39 with colorectal cancer. The chain is built from TRBV7-9 and TRBJ1-2; D is unclear. The material sequenced was PBMCs. CDR3 region: CASSVPPGNYGYTF. In DNA form, the CDR3 reads TGTGCCAGCAGCGTCCCCCCGGGAAACTATGGCTACACCTTC. The full variable domain, its missing parts supplied by reference TRBV7-9 and TRBJ1-2, is DTGVSQNPRHKITKRGQNVTFRCDPISEHNRLYWYRQTLGQGPEFLTYFQNEAQLEKSRLLSDRFSAERPKGSFSTLEIQRTEQGDSAMYLCASSVPPGNYGYTFGSGTRLTVV.